The rows below give T cell receptor beta chains drawn from one sample of a study of cytomegalovirus exposure and HLA in healthy donors. Assay: immunoSEQ multiplex PCR; the TCRdb copy retains only in-frame clones and omits some. The sample has 220,000 or so clones; 65% to 80% are singletons. The sample consisted of PBMCs. Receptors originate from a man aged 50 to 59 in good health and CMV-seronegative. The CDR3 runs from the conserved cysteine through the conserved F or W. A D gene is named only where the DNA matches it firmly. For some rows the clone size is stated as once, few or many, or as a class when expanded; others skip it.

V	D	J	size	CDR3	DNA
TRBV28	TRBD2	TRBJ2-1	NA	CASSLAGGPDEQFF	TGTGCCAGCAGTCTAGCGGGAGGGCCCGACGAGCAGTTCTTC
TRBV15	NA	TRBJ2-5	NA	CATSRTTQETQYF	TGTGCCACCAGCAGGACTACACAAGAGACCCAGTACTTC
TRBV10-3	TRBD2	TRBJ2-1	NA	CAITRTPGLAGDNEQFF	TGTGCCATCACCAGAACCCCGGGACTAGCGGGGGACAATGAGCAGTTCTTC
TRBV6-5	TRBD1	TRBJ1-5	few	CASSLDRGHNQPQHF	TGTGCCAGCAGCCTCGACAGGGGGCATAATCAGCCCCAGCATTTT
TRBV2	TRBD2	TRBJ2-7	NA	CASSVDGLAGVEQYF	TGTGCCAGCAGTGTGGATGGACTAGCGGGAGTCGAGCAGTACTTC
TRBV19	NA	TRBJ2-5	NA	CASRARLTAGEETQYF	TGTGCCAGTAGAGCCCGGTTGACTGCAGGGGAAGAGACCCAGTACTTC
TRBV7-9	NA	TRBJ1-5	once	CASSWGVDGPQHF	TGTGCCAGCAGCTGGGGGGTGGATGGGCCCCAGCATTTT
TRBV14	TRBD2	TRBJ2-5	NA	CASRGTSGGTQYF	TGTGCCAGCAGAGGGACTAGCGGGGGGACCCAGTACTTC
TRBV7-8	TRBD1	TRBJ1-5	NA	CASSLARQGTYSNQPQHF	TGTGCCAGCAGCTTAGCCAGACAGGGTACTTATAGCAATCAGCCCCAGCATTTT
TRBV19	TRBD1	TRBJ2-2	NA	CASRDRGGIGELFF	TGTGCCAGTAGGGACAGGGGTGGTATCGGGGAGCTGTTTTTT
TRBV6-1	TRBD1	TRBJ1-5	NA	CASSVRSGQGVNQPQHF	TGTGCCAGCAGTGTCAGGTCTGGGCAGGGGGTCAATCAGCCCCAGCATTTT
TRBV23-1	TRBD1	TRBJ1-6	NA	CARTDRVSYNSPLHF	TGCGCCAGAACGGACAGGGTCTCCTATAATTCACCCCTCCACTTT
TRBV12-2	NA	TRBJ2-6	NA	CASRSGTSGANVLTF	TGTGCAAGTCGCTCGGGGACATCTGGGGCCAACGTCCTGACTTTC
TRBV28	NA	TRBJ1-5	NA	CASSLSTVGAPLASPQHF	TGTGCCAGCAGTTTATCAACAGTGGGGGCCCCTCTGGCGTCGCCCCAGCATTTT
TRBV7-8	TRBD2	TRBJ2-2	NA	CASSFGLAGGSFTGELFF	TGTGCCAGCAGCTTCGGACTAGCGGGAGGGTCTTTCACCGGGGAGCTGTTTTTT
TRBV7-3	TRBD2	TRBJ2-1	NA	CASSTRLAGYNEQFF	TGTGCCAGCAGCACACGACTAGCGGGGTACAATGAGCAGTTCTTC
TRBV7-9	NA	TRBJ1-4	NA	CASSPVFEEKLFF	TGTGCCAGCAGCCCGGTGTTTGAGGAAAAACTGTTTTTT
TRBV6-1	NA	TRBJ2-5	NA	CASSAQGLEIQYF	TGTGCCAGCAGTGCCCAGGGTTTAGAGATCCAGTACTTC
TRBV6-5	NA	TRBJ2-7	NA	CASSYGGSYEQYF	TGTGCCAGCAGTTACGGCGGTAGCTACGAGCAGTACTTC
TRBV19	TRBD2	TRBJ2-1	NA	CASSMFTSGDFEQFF	TGTGCCAGTAGTATGTTTACTAGCGGGGATTTCGAGCAGTTCTTC
TRBV10-3	TRBD2	TRBJ2-2	NA	CATGTSGSRRGTGELFF	TGTGCCACTGGGACTAGCGGGAGCCGCCGGGGCACCGGGGAGCTGTTTTTT
TRBV6-6	TRBD2	TRBJ2-1	NA	CASSYITSGYNEQFF	TGTGCCAGCAGTTATATTACTAGCGGTTACAATGAGCAGTTCTTC
TRBV4-1	NA	TRBJ1-4	NA	CASSQGAGDEKLFF	TGCGCCAGCAGCCAAGGGGCAGGGGATGAAAAACTGTTTTTT
TRBV6-6	TRBD1	TRBJ2-7	NA	CASRLAGTGFHEQYF	TGTGCCAGCAGGCTGGCCGGGACAGGGTTTCACGAGCAGTACTTC
TRBV28	NA	TRBJ1-5	few	CASRTPRVAGNQPQHF	TGTGCCAGCAGGACCCCCAGGGTGGCGGGCAATCAGCCCCAGCATTTT
TRBV27	TRBD1	TRBJ2-1	few	CATGGQGDFVGLNNEQFF	TGTGCCACCGGGGGACAGGGTGACTTTGTCGGCCTCAACAATGAGCAGTTCTTC
TRBV15	NA	TRBJ2-2	NA	CATKDRNTGELFF	TGTGCCACCAAAGACAGGAACACCGGGGAGCTGTTTTTT
TRBV2	NA	TRBJ1-2	NA	CASSRRYRVDGYTF	TGTGCCAGCAGTAGAAGGTACAGGGTAGATGGCTACACCTTC
TRBV7-8	TRBD1	TRBJ1-2	NA	CASSLTRGHGYTF	TGTGCCAGCAGCTTAACCAGGGGGCATGGCTACACCTTC
TRBV28	NA	TRBJ2-7	NA	CASSTTVLNSYEQYF	TGTGCCAGCAGTACGACAGTTCTAAACTCCTACGAGCAGTACTTC
TRBV27	TRBD1	TRBJ2-2	NA	CASSSPGTGGTGELFF	TGTGCCAGCAGTTCCCCCGGGACAGGGGGCACCGGGGAGCTGTTTTTT
TRBV27	TRBD2	TRBJ2-1	few	CASSLLWAGEHEQFF	TGTGCCAGCAGTTTATTATGGGCGGGAGAACATGAGCAGTTCTTC
TRBV5-1	NA	TRBJ1-3	NA	CASSGAGSPGNTIYF	TGCGCCAGCAGCGGGGCAGGGTCCCCAGGAAACACCATATATTTT
TRBV28	TRBD1	TRBJ1-2	NA	CASSLWDRVSGYTF	TGTGCCAGCAGTTTATGGGACAGGGTTAGTGGCTACACCTTC
TRBV28	TRBD2	TRBJ2-2	few	CASTLAGGSTGELFF	TGTGCCAGCACCTTAGCGGGAGGGAGCACCGGGGAGCTGTTTTTT
TRBV5-6	NA	TRBJ1-6	few	CASSLRSWSYNSPLHF	TGTGCCAGCAGCTTGAGGAGTTGGTCCTATAATTCACCCCTCCACTTT
TRBV28	NA	TRBJ1-2	few	CASMAQGNGYTF	TGTGCCAGCATGGCACAGGGTAATGGCTACACCTTC
TRBV30	TRBD1	TRBJ1-1	NA	CAWRRDSMNTEAFF	TGTGCCTGGAGACGGGACAGCATGAACACTGAAGCTTTCTTT
TRBV7-3	NA	TRBJ1-5	few	CASSFKQGSNQPQHF	TGTGCCAGCAGCTTCAAACAGGGTAGCAATCAGCCCCAGCATTTT
TRBV27	NA	TRBJ2-5	NA	CASSPSGETQYF	TGTGCCAGCAGTCCCTCGGGGGAGACCCAGTACTTC
TRBV27	TRBD1	TRBJ2-3	NA	CASSFSGQGAFDTQYF	TGTGCCAGCAGTTTCTCCGGACAGGGGGCATTTGATACGCAGTATTTT
TRBV29-1	NA	TRBJ2-2	NA	CSVGQSNTGELFF	TGCAGCGTTGGGCAGTCGAACACCGGGGAGCTGTTTTTT
TRBV2	NA	TRBJ1-3	few	CASRPRVSGNTIYF	TGTGCCAGCAGGCCCAGGGTATCTGGAAACACCATATATTTT
TRBV9	NA	TRBJ2-7	NA	CASSVAWRPYEQYF	TGTGCCAGCAGCGTAGCCTGGAGACCCTACGAGCAGTACTTC
TRBV27	TRBD1	TRBJ2-7	few	CASRRDRASYEQYF	TGTGCCAGCAGGAGGGACAGGGCCTCGTACGAGCAGTACTTC
TRBV9	NA	TRBJ2-5	NA	CASSVAGLQETQYF	TGTGCCAGCAGCGTAGCGGGACTCCAAGAGACCCAGTACTTC
TRBV5-1	NA	TRBJ2-2	NA	CARPPGSRAPLNTGELFF	TGCGCCAGGCCTCCGGGGTCTCGAGCGCCCCTGAACACCGGGGAGCTGTTTTTT
TRBV10-3	NA	TRBJ1-1	NA	CAISESLGGYTEAFF	TGTGCCATCAGTGAGTCACTCGGGGGGTACACTGAAGCTTTCTTT
TRBV19	NA	TRBJ1-5	few	CASRKGQLILYSNQPQHF	TGTGCCAGTAGGAAAGGACAGCTAATCCTATATAGCAATCAGCCCCAGCATTTT
TRBV5-5	TRBD1	TRBJ1-5	NA	CASSWDSYQPQHF	TGTGCCAGCAGCTGGGACAGTTATCAGCCCCAGCATTTT
TRBV6-1	NA	TRBJ2-2	NA	CASRGRLASTGELFF	TGTGCCAGCAGGGGACGCCTAGCGAGTACCGGGGAGCTGTTTTTT
TRBV28	NA	TRBJ2-7	NA	CASSLSRFSYEQYF	TGTGCCAGCAGTTTAAGCAGGTTCTCCTACGAGCAGTACTTC
TRBV6-5	NA	TRBJ1-4	NA	CASSRGRGNEKLFF	TGTGCCAGCAGTCGCGGACGGGGTAATGAAAAACTGTTTTTT
TRBV4-1	TRBD2	TRBJ2-7	NA	CASSQLTSGDSAYEQYF	TGCGCCAGCAGCCAACTGACTAGCGGGGACTCAGCCTACGAGCAGTACTTC